This passage covers 22 T cell receptor beta chains from one sample sequenced in a study of early stage breast cancer tumors. Produced via immunoSEQ multiplex PCR; TCRdb's table is partial and in-frame only. The sample has about 14,000 clones; 65% to 85% are singletons. The specimen was normal breast tissue next to the tumor. The receptors derive from a person younger than 45 with breast cancer.

The rearrangement links TRBV18 to TRBJ1-5; unclear D gene. Germline lookup yields CDR1 KGHSH and CDR2 LQKENI. V was clipped by 6 bases and J by 0 bases, with 6 bases between them. The CDR3 covers 13 residues. For the CDR3, the DNA is TGTGCCAGCTCCTTGGCTAGCAATCAGCCCCAGCATTTT. Its translation is CASSLASNQPQHF.

The count of this clone is one. The CDR3 protein is CSVDQTGANEKLFF. In DNA, the CDR3 is TGCAGCGTTGATCAGACAGGGGCTAATGAAAAACTGTTTTTT. The V gene is TRBV29-1, the J gene TRBJ1-4; 8 bases agree with TRBD1. V was clipped by 3 bases and J by 3 bases; unmatched bases: 3. In germline, CDR1 is SQVTM, CDR2 ANQGSEA. The CDR3 extends over 14 amino acids.

The rearrangement uses TRBV19 and TRBJ1-1; possible D gene TRBD1, 5 bases. The length of the CDR3 is 12 residues. The germline V gene encodes CDR1 LNHDA and CDR2 SQIVND (reference sequence). Trimming shortened V by 3 bases and J by 5 bases, and 7 bases separated the two germline ends. The CDR3 loop is CASSMRGTEAFF. The CDR3 nucleotides are TGTGCCAGTAGTATGAGGGGTACTGAAGCTTTCTTT.

The chain recombines TRBV5-5 with TRBJ2-3; D could derive from TRBD1 or TRBD2 (6 bases each). The CDR3 consists of 17 residues. The germline V and J ends were trimmed by 2 bases and 0 bases, with 16 bases remaining between them. The germline gives CDR1 SGHKS, CDR2 YYEKEE (reference sequence). The CDR3 protein is CASSFGRWGASTDTQYF. CDR3 nucleotide sequence: TGTGCCAGCAGCTTTGGTCGGTGGGGGGCAAGCACAGATACGCAGTATTTT.

V and J are TRBV27 and TRBJ1-2; TRBD1 aligns across 7 bases. V shed 6 bases and J 3 bases; nucleotides not matched to a gene: 1. CDR1 and CDR2 (germline): MNHEY, SMNVEV (reference sequence). This CDR3 contains 12 residues. CDR3 DNA sequence: TGTGCCAGCAGCGGGACAGACTATGGCTACACCTTC. Translating it yields CASSGTDYGYTF.

This chain joins TRBV10-3 and TRBJ2-1; D not resolved. Trimming took 0 bases from V and 5 from J, leaving 5 bases between them. Germline CDR1 ENHRY, CDR2 SYGVKD. This CDR3 is built from 13 residues. The CDR3 is CAISESQDNEQFF. The CDR3 DNA is TGTGCCATCAGTGAGTCCCAGGACAATGAGCAGTTCTTC.

The rearrangement joins TRBV15 to TRBJ2-3; 9 positions match TRBD2. Germline assignment: CDR1 LNHNV and CDR2 YYDKDF (reference sequence). The CDR3 contains 18 residues. J was trimmed by 2 bases and V by 4 bases; bases with no gene match: 13. The DNA of the CDR3 is TGTGCCACCAGCACCTTACCCGGGACTAGCCGGACCACAGATACGCAGTATTTT. As protein: CATSTLPGTSRTTDTQYF.

This rearrangement joins TRBV4-1 to TRBJ2-5; D unclear. The CDR3 length is 15 residues. The ends were cut back, 2 bases at V and 2 bases at J, with 12 bases in the middle. The germline gives CDR1 MGHRA, CDR2 YSYEKL. CDR3 in amino acids: CASSQLAVVQETQYF. For the CDR3, the DNA is TGCGCCAGCAGCCAACTGGCGGTGGTACAAGAGACCCAGTACTTC.

The V gene is TRBV27, the J gene TRBJ1-5, with D hard to call. This CDR3 spans 15 amino acids. Germline loops: CDR1 MNHEY, CDR2 SMNVEV (reference sequence). The V gene lost 9 bases and the J gene lost 2 bases, with 17 bases spanning the gap. CDR3 coding DNA: TGTGCCAGTGCCACGGTGTTTGAGCGCAATCAGCCCCAGCATTTT. Translated, it gives CASATVFERNQPQHF.

This chain links TRBV7-2 with TRBJ2-1, with TRBD1 as a possible D gene (6 bases). CDR1 is SGHTA, CDR2 FQGNSA, per germline. Trimming pared 5 bases from V and 4 bases from J, leaving 24 bases between. CDR3 length equals 18 residues. CDR3 amino acids: CASSGAGAVGVGYNEQFF. CDR3 in DNA: TGTGCCAGCAGCGGGGCAGGGGCTGTAGGCGTTGGATACAATGAGCAGTTCTTC.

This clone counts as large. J is TRBJ1-2 and V is TRBV2; a weak D match, TRBD1 (6 bases). Trimming took off 6 bases at V and 0 bases at J, with 8 bases between the two ends. Germline assignment: CDR1 SNHLY and CDR2 FYNNEI. The CDR3 extends over 13 amino acids. DNA for the CDR3: TGTGCCAGCAGGGACAGACCTAACTATGGCTACACCTTC. Protein product: CASRDRPNYGYTF.

The V and J genes are TRBV6-5 and TRBJ1-1; D is undetermined. The CDR3 is 15 residues long. Trimming took 5 bases from V and 1 from J, leaving 14 bases between them. CDR1 and CDR2 from the germline V gene are MNHEY and SVGAGI. The CDR3 nucleotides read TGTGCCAGCAGTGCCTCTCGGGCGTGGAACACTGAAGCTTTCTTT. Amino acids: CASSASRAWNTEAFF.

The rearrangement uses TRBV27 and TRBJ2-1; TRBD2 matches at 8 bases. The V segment lost 5 bases and the J segment 1 base; nucleotides outside the gene matches: 7. Germline CDR1 is MNHEY and CDR2 is SMNVEV (reference sequence). CDR3 length equals 16 residues. This CDR3 is CASSRTSGESYNEQFF. The CDR3 DNA is TGTGCCAGCAGTCGTACTAGCGGTGAGTCCTACAATGAGCAGTTCTTC.

This clone has just a few counts. The genes are TRBV6-4 and TRBJ2-3; TRBD2 aligns across 10 bases. The CDR3 is 16 amino acids. V lost 0 bases and J lost 0; bases outside the gene matches: 0. The germline CDR1 and CDR2 sequences are MRHNA and SNTAGT. CDR3 loop: CASSDSTSGSTDTQYF. CDR3 nucleotides: TGTGCCAGCAGTGACTCGACTAGCGGGAGCACAGATACGCAGTATTTT.

J is TRBJ1-5 and V is TRBV28; unclear D gene. The CDR3 length is 15 residues. V dropped 3 bases and J dropped 5 bases, with 14 bases sitting between them. Germline V CDR1 and CDR2: MDHEN, SYDVKM. The CDR3 bases are TGTGCCAGCAGTTTGGCCAGGTGGGCCCATCAGCCCCAGCATTTT. Residues: CASSLARWAHQPQHF.

The chain recombines TRBV11-2 with TRBJ2-1; 8 nucleotides align to TRBD1. V shed 4 bases and J 2 bases; nucleotides not matched to a gene: 7. The V gene's germline CDR1 is SGHAT and CDR2 FQNNGV. This CDR3 has 16 residues. The CDR3 bases are TGTGCCAGCAGCTCGCCCCGGACAGGGCCCTACAATGAGCAGTTCTTC. This translates into CASSSPRTGPYNEQFF. The variable domain in full, completed from reference TRBV11-2 and TRBJ2-1, reads EAGVAQSPRYKIIEKRQSVAFWCNPISGHATLYWYQQILGQGPKLLIQFQNNGVVDDSQLPKDRFSAERLKGVDSTLKIQPAKLEDSAVYLCASSSPRTGPYNEQFFGPGTRLTVL.

This clone was found once. V gene TRBV4-1 combines with J gene TRBJ1-5; D is unclear. V lost 0 bases and J lost 4, with 13 bases in between. The CDR3 extends over 16 amino acids. CDR1 is MGHRA, CDR2 YSYEKL, per germline. DNA for the CDR3: TGCGCCAGCAGCCAAGATGGTTGGGGAAGTAATCAGCCCCAGCATTTT. This sequence encodes CASSQDGWGSNQPQHF.

This clone has only one observation. This chain connects TRBV7-9 to TRBJ2-7; possibly TRBD1 for D (6 bases). The V end was cut by 5 bases, the J end by 5 bases, with 16 bases between. There are 14 residues in the CDR3. The germline V gene encodes CDR1 SEHNR and CDR2 FQNEAQ (reference sequence). The CDR3 nucleotides are TGTGCCAGCAGCCCACAGGGAACCGGCGACGAGCAGTACTTC. Its translation is CASSPQGTGDEQYF. The whole variable domain, remainder taken from reference TRBV7-9 and TRBJ2-7, is DTGVSQNPRHKITKRGQNVTFRCDPISEHNRLYWYRQTLGQGPEFLTYFQNEAQLEKSRLLSDRFSAERPKGSFSTLEIQRTEQGDSAMYLCASSPQGTGDEQYFGPGTRLTVT.

The V and J genes are TRBV30 and TRBJ1-5; D remains unclear. Trimming pared 4 bases from V and 7 bases from J, leaving 20 bases between. CDR3 length: 15 residues. The germline gives CDR1 GTSNPN, CDR2 SVGIG (reference sequence). The CDR3, as DNA: TGTGCCTGGAAGCTCCGCGACTCGACCGTACAGCCCCAGCATTTT. It translates to CAWKLRDSTVQPQHF.

V and J are TRBV7-2 and TRBJ2-5; a weak D match, TRBD2 (6 bases). The CDR3 has 15 amino acids. V gave up 3 bases and J gave up 5 bases, with 16 bases separating them. Per the germline V gene, CDR1 is SGHTA and CDR2 is FQGNSA. CDR3 amino acids: CASSFPIGGRETQYF. CDR3 nucleotide sequence: TGTGCCAGCAGCTTTCCTATCGGAGGGCGGGAGACCCAGTACTTC.

The V and J genes are TRBV28 and TRBJ2-1; D may correspond to TRBD1 or TRBD2 (6 bases each). This CDR3 is built from 13 residues. V was shortened by 3 bases and J by 8 bases, with 11 bases between the two germline ends. Germline V CDR1 and CDR2: MDHEN, SYDVKM. CDR3 loop: CASSFPGGYEQFF. The CDR3 DNA follows: TGTGCCAGCAGTTTTCCCGGGGGCTATGAGCAGTTCTTC.

The rearrangement links TRBV19 to TRBJ2-3, with 12 bases that match TRBD2. The junction had 11 bases not matched to a gene; V was cut back by 6 bases and J by 7 bases. CDR1 LNHDA and CDR2 SQIVND come from the germline V gene (reference sequence). The CDR3 extends over 16 amino acids. CDR3 region: CASRRLAGDVSYTQYF. The CDR3 DNA sequence: TGTGCCAGTAGAAGACTAGCGGGAGATGTGAGTTATACGCAGTATTTT.